This entry concerns a single TCR beta chain. Original processing notes: Quantification of nucleated cells was approximated via reference gene primer amplification. The assay was immunoSEQ multiplex PCR, and TCRdb's table has in-frame clones only and misses some. D and trimming were read from the DNA, whereas the V and J calls and clone size are those reported in that table. Among roughly 160,000 clones listed, roughly 90% were seen once. This sample was included in a study of blood T cell repertoires in COVID-19. Overall study context: COVID-19 samples collected from the United States, Italy and Spain covered acute and convalescent phases.

The germline gives CDR1 MDHEN, CDR2 SYDVKM. Trimming stripped 4 bases from V and 0 bases from J, with 25 bases between. The CDR3 runs to 21 residues. The rearrangement links TRBV28 to TRBJ2-6; tentatively, D is TRBD2 (5 bases). The sequencing sample was made of peripheral blood. The source is a man between 18 and 35 years old with COVID-19, enrolled during active disease. CDR3 region: CASSSGGNPAVAYSGANVLTF. CDR3 DNA: TGTGCCAGCAGTTCTGGAGGCAACCCCGCTGTTGCATACTCTGGGGCCAACGTCCTGACTTTC.